The 8 T cell receptor beta chains listed next were all sequenced from one sample in a study of human versus mouse CDR3 diversity and MHC coevolution (dated by TCRdb to about 2017). Receptor amplification or capture employed the immunoSEQ multiplex PCR assay. TCRdb took this table from immuneACCESS and kept in-frame rearrangements with V and J called. Such tables lack part of the clones; where checked against another copy, unresolved V genes explain under half of the gap, and the rest is unexplained. This sample comprises 45,000 to 75,000 clones, 94% of them detected only once. 18% of the sample is held by the ten biggest clonotypes. The sequencing sample was made of naive CD4+ T cells from blood. Reading the label with the study, this specimen's cell subset or site is: CD45RO-negative CD62L-positive naive CD4 T cells. The receptors were gathered from a person aged 60 to 70 in good health.

The chain carries TRBV6-5 and TRBJ1-6; 7 bases map to TRBD1. V was clipped by 5 bases and J by 9 bases; unmatched bases: 7. This CDR3 contains 14 residues. CDR1 and CDR2 from the germline V gene are MNHEY and SVGAGI. CDR3 loop: CASSPNRGGSPLHF. CDR3 nucleotide sequence: TGTGCCAGCAGTCCCAACAGGGGAGGTTCACCCCTCCACTTT.

This clone has just one count. The V and J genes are TRBV21-1 and TRBJ2-5; the D segment call TRBD2 is taken from the table without a DNA check. TRBV21-1 is deemed a pseudogene. The CDR3 is 15 amino acids. The CDR3 DNA follows: TGTGCCAGCAGCACCTCGACTAGCGGGAGGGAGACCCAGTACTTC. It specifies CASSTSTSGRETQYF.

This chain connects TRBV19 to TRBJ1-1; D is perhaps TRBD1 (5 bases). The CDR3 length is 14 residues. Per the germline V gene, CDR1 is LNHDA and CDR2 is SQIVND (reference sequence). The germline V and J ends were trimmed by 5 bases and 5 bases, with 15 bases remaining between them. DNA of the CDR3: TGTGCCAGTAGTTCCTCAAGGGGTTGGACTGAAGCTTTCTTT. Protein sequence: CASSSSRGWTEAFF.

CDR3 nucleotides: TGTGCCAGCAGTCTCGGACAGATGAACACTGAAGCTTTCTTT. Its translation: CASSLGQMNTEAFF. The chain has TRBV6-1 and TRBJ1-1, with a possible D match to TRBD1 (6 bases). This CDR3 has 14 residues. V was shortened by 5 bases and J by 0 bases, with 10 bases between the two germline ends. Germline-derived CDR1 and CDR2 are MNHNS and SASEGT.

The V call is TRBV19, the J call TRBJ2-1, with D perhaps matching TRBD2 (6 bases). The V gene's germline CDR1 is LNHDA and CDR2 SQIVND (reference sequence). This CDR3 has 15 residues. Between the trimmed V and J ends, which lost 6 bases and 5 bases, there was a span of 17 bases. In DNA, the CDR3 is TGTGCCAGTAGAGGGATCGCGGGAAGGGACAATGAGCAGTTCTTC. Protein sequence: CASRGIAGRDNEQFF.

V and J are TRBV19 and TRBJ1-1, with TRBD1 matching 11 bases. The trim removed 0 bases at V and 2 bases at J, leaving 2 bases unmatched. This CDR3 spans 16 amino acids. Germline V gene data show CDR1 as LNHDA and CDR2 as SQIVND (reference sequence). The CDR3 protein is CASSIEGQGANTEAFF. The CDR3 bases are TGTGCCAGTAGTATAGAAGGACAGGGGGCAAACACTGAAGCTTTCTTT. Looking up the rest from reference TRBV19 and TRBJ1-1 gives the full variable domain: DGGITQSPKYLFRKEGQNVTLSCEQNLNHDAMYWYRQDPGQGLRLIYYSQIVNDFQKGDIAEGYSVSREKKESFPLTVTSAQKNPTAFYLCASSIEGQGANTEAFFGQGTRLTVV.

This chain uses TRBV7-9 with TRBJ2-7, with no clear D. V was pared by 4 bases and J by 7 bases, with 8 bases between. The CDR3 length is 11 residues. Germline lookup yields CDR1 SEHNR and CDR2 FQNEAQ (reference sequence). In DNA, the CDR3 is TGTGCCAGCAGCTCCCTGGCAGAGCAGTACTTC. Amino acid sequence: CASSSLAEQYF.

V usage is TRBV18 and J usage is TRBJ2-2; TRBD1 matches at 7 bases. Germline V gives CDR1 KGHSH, CDR2 LQKENI. CDR3 length: 16 residues. With 8 bases clipped from V and 1 base from J, the junction kept 10 bases outside the gene matches. The DNA for the CDR3 is TGTGCCAGCCACATACAGGGGCCGGGGAACACCGGGGAGCTGTTTTTT. Its protein product is CASHIQGPGNTGELFF.